This T cell receptor (beta chain) is drawn from a study of beta chain features in type 1 diabetes. The authors reverse transcribed all of the isolated RNA, so sequencing captured expressed TCRB transcripts. Here immunoSEQ multiplex PCR was the method, and the copy in TCRdb shows in-frame clones only, minus some. The sample records more than 110,000 clones, about 7.1% being singletons. The CDR3 loop spans 15 amino acids. Germline V lookup: CDR1 SEHNR, CDR2 FQNEAQ (reference sequence). The trim removed 8 bases at V and 7 bases at J, leaving 14 bases unmatched. This clone was observed many times. The clonotype originates from a woman between 25 and 40 years old in good health. What was sequenced was central memory CD4+ T cells from blood. The J gene is TRBJ2-1, the V gene TRBV7-9; 7 bases agree with TRBD2. CDR3 coding DNA: TGTGCCAGCTGTCGGGCAGCGGGAACTTGGAATGAGCAGTTCTTC. It is translated as CASCRAAGTWNEQFF.